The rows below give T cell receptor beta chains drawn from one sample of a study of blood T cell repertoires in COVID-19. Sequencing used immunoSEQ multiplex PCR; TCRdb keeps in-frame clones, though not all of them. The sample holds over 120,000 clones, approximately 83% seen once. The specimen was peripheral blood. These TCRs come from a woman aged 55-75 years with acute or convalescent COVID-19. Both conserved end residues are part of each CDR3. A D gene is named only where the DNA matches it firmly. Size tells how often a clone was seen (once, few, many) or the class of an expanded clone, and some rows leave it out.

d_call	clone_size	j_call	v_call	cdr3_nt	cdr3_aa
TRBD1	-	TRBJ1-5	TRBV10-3	TGTGCCATCAGTGAGTCAGGGGGCGATCAGCCCCAGCATTTT	CAISESGGDQPQHF
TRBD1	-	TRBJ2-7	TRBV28	TGTGCCAGTAGAAAGACAGGGGGATACGAGCAGTACTTC	CASRKTGGYEQYF
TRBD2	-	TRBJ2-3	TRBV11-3	TGTGCCAGCAGTAGCGGGGTGGCAGATACGCAGTATTTT	CASSSGVADTQYF
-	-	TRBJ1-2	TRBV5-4	TGTGCCAGCAGCCCTCAGGGTTTGAACTATGGCTACACCTTC	CASSPQGLNYGYTF
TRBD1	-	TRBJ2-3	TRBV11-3	TGTGCCAGCAGCTTAGTGGACAGGGCAGATACGCAGTATTTT	CASSLVDRADTQYF
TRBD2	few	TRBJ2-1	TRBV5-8	TGTGCCAGCAGCCCTCTCCCTAGCGGGAGCTACAATGAGCAGTTCTTC	CASSPLPSGSYNEQFF
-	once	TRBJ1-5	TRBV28	TGTGCCAGCAGTCCTCCAGGCCATAGCAATCAGCCCCAGCATTTT	CASSPPGHSNQPQHF
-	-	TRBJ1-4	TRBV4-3	TGCGCCAGCAGCCAAGAGGGCGGGGCGAGAGAAAAACTGTTTTTT	CASSQEGGAREKLFF
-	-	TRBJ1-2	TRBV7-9	TGTGCCAGCAGCCAGGTAGAGGGAGAGGCTGGCTACACCTTC	CASSQVEGEAGYTF
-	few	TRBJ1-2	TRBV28	TGTGCCAGCAGTTTACAGGGCTATGGCTACACCTTC	CASSLQGYGYTF
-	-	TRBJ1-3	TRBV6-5	TGTGCCAGCATTCAGGGTTCTGGAAACACCATATATTTT	CASIQGSGNTIYF
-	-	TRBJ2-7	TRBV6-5	TGTGCCAGCAGTTACTCTAGCGGCTCCTACGAGCAGTACTTC	CASSYSSGSYEQYF
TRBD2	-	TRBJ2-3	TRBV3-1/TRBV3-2	TGTGCCAGCAGCCAAGTCCCGGGGACTAGCGGGACCACAGATACGCAGTATTTT	CASSQVPGTSGTTDTQYF
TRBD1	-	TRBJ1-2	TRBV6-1	TGTGCCAGCAGTGAGGTCTCAGGGGGCAATGAGAACTATGGCTACACCTTC	CASSEVSGGNENYGYTF
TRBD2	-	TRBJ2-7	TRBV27	TGTGCCAGCAGTTCCCCCTGGACTAGCGGAACCTACGAGCAGTACTTC	CASSSPWTSGTYEQYF
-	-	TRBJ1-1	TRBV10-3	TGTGCCATCAGTGATTCCACCCGGGACACTGAAGCTTTCTTT	CAISDSTRDTEAFF
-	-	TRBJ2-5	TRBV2	TGTGCCAGCAGTGGGACTTCGACCTGGGAGACCCAGTACTTC	CASSGTSTWETQYF
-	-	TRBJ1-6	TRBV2	TGTGCCAGCAGTCCCCCTTTAGATTCACCCCTCCACTTT	CASSPPLDSPLHF
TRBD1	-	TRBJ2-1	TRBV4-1	TGCGCCAGCAGCCAAGGGCCCGGGACAGTTTACAATGAGCAGTTCTTC	CASSQGPGTVYNEQFF
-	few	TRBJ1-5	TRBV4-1	TGCGCCAGCAGCCGAACCATCTTGAGGGGACTCCAGCCCCAGCATTTT	CASSRTILRGLQPQHF
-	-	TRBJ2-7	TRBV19	TGTGCCAGTAGTATTGGACACCAATCCTACGAGCAGTACTTC	CASSIGHQSYEQYF
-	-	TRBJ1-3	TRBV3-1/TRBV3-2	TGTGCCAGCAGCCAGGGAGGAGGCGGAAACACCATATATTTT	CASSQGGGGNTIYF
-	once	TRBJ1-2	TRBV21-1	TGTGCCAGCAGCAAAGGACAGGGTGGCTACACCTTC	CASSKGQGGYTF
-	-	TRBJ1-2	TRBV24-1	TGTGCCACCAGTGACTCCAGGGCCTCCTATGGCTACACCTTC	CATSDSRASYGYTF
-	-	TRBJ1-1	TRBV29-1	TGCAGCGTCACAGGGATTGAAGCTTTCTTT	CSVTGIEAFF
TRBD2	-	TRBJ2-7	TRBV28	TGTGCCAGCAGTTTCCCCGGGGGGGGCTACGAGCAGTACTTC	CASSFPGGGYEQYF
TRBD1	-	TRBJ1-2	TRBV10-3	TGTGCCATCAGCGATGACAGGGCCTATGGCTACACCTTC	CAISDDRAYGYTF
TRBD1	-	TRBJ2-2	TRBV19	TGTGCCAGTAGTATAGATATGGGACAGGGTTCTCCTTACACCGGGGAGCTGTTTTTT	CASSIDMGQGSPYTGELFF
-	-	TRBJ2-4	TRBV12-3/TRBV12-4	TGTGCCAGCCTGAAGGAGGATTCCATTCAGTACTTC	CASLKEDSIQYF
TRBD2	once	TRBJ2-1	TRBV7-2	TGTGCCAGCAGCTTAGTACTAGCGGGAGCTGAGCAGTTCTTC	CASSLVLAGAEQFF
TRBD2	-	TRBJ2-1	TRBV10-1	TGCGCCAGCAGTGAGTCTCGCGGGAGAGGTGAGCAGTTCTTC	CASSESRGRGEQFF
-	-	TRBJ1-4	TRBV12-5	TGTGCTAGTGGTTTGAGGGGGAGTTCAAATGAAAAACTGTTTTTT	CASGLRGSSNEKLFF
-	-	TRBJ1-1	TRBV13	TGTGCCAGCAGCCGTGGCCAGGGGCGAATGGAAGCTTTCTTT	CASSRGQGRMEAFF
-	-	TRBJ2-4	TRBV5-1	TGCGCCAGCAGCTCTACAGTGGGCAAAAACATTCAGTACTTC	CASSSTVGKNIQYF
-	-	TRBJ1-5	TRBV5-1	TGCGCCAGCAGCCCCGGGGATAGCAATCAGCCCCAGCATTTT	CASSPGDSNQPQHF
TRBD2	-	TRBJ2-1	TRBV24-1	TGTGCCACCGGCCTAGCGGGAGGGGTCGATGAGCAGTTCTTC	CATGLAGGVDEQFF
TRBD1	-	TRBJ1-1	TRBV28	TGTGCCAGCAGTCCCACCCCACAGGGGGTCGCTGAAGCTTTCTTT	CASSPTPQGVAEAFF
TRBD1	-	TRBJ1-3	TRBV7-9	TGTGCCAGCAGCTTAGCCCAGGGGGCGCGAGGAAACACCATATATTTT	CASSLAQGARGNTIYF
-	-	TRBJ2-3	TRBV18	TGTGCCAGCTCACCCTCCCTCGATACGCAGTATTTT	CASSPSLDTQYF
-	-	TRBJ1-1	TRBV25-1	TGTGCCAGCAGTGAATGGGGGGAGCCTGAAGCTTTCTTT	CASSEWGEPEAFF
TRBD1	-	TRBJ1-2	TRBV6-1	TGTGCCAGCAGGGCTACGGGACAGGGGGTAGAAGGCTACACCTTC	CASRATGQGVEGYTF
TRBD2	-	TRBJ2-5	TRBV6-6	TGTGCAGGGAGGGCTAGCGGGAGGGCCGGGGAGACCCAGTACTTC	CAGRASGRAGETQYF
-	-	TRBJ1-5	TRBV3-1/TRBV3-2	TGTGCCAGCAGCCAGGAGAGCAATCAGCCCCAGCATTTT	CASSQESNQPQHF
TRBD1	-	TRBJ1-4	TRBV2	TGTGCCAGCAGTGGCTTACAGGGGGGAAATGAAAAACTGTTTTTT	CASSGLQGGNEKLFF
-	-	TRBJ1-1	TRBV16	TGTGCCAGCAGCCCAGGAGGCAGGTTAAACACTGAAGCTTTCTTT	CASSPGGRLNTEAFF
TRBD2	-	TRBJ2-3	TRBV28	TGTGCCAGCAGTTTGGGCGGGGGAAGCACAGATACGCAGTATTTT	CASSLGGGSTDTQYF
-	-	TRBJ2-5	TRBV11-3	TGTGCCAGCAGCCATAAGCCCGCCCCCCAGGTATTTTTGGAGACCCAGTACTTC	CASSHKPAPQVFLETQYF
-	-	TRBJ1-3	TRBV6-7	TGTGCCAGCAGTTACACTTCGCAAGTCTCTGGAAACACCATATATTTT	CASSYTSQVSGNTIYF
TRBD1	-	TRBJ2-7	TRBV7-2	TGTGCCAGCAGCTTCGCCCAGGACAGGGGGTCCGAGCAGTACTTC	CASSFAQDRGSEQYF
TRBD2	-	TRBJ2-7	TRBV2	TGTGCCAGCAGTCCTAGCGGCGGGGATCTCGAGCAGTACTTC	CASSPSGGDLEQYF